This T cell receptor (beta chain) was captured by sequencing in a study of blood T cell repertoires in COVID-19. Study-level information: PBMCs, B-cell-depleted T cells, or T cells were the source of the cDNA or gDNA that made up the material.

How the authors handled the data: Counts of nucleated cells, estimated from reference gene primer amplification, were obtained. Libraries were prepared by immunoSEQ multiplex PCR; TCRdb keeps only in-frame clonotypes and omits some of them. The V and J calls and clone size are taken from that table; D and trimming were inferred from the DNA. The sample lists some 200,000 clones, about 88% occurring once. CDR3 length equals 15 residues. V lost 4 bases to trimming and J lost 8 bases; unmatched junction nucleotides: 10. From germline, CDR1 is LNHDA and CDR2 SQIVND (reference sequence). This rearrangement joins TRBV19 to TRBJ2-2, with TRBD2 matching 7 bases. Sequenced material: peripheral blood. The receptor was derived from a woman aged 40 to 55 with acute or convalescent COVID-19. The CDR3 sequence is CASSSMRGLRGELFF. CDR3 coding DNA: TGTGCCAGTAGTAGTATGCGGGGGTTGAGAGGGGAGCTGTTTTTT.